The clone carrying this T cell receptor beta chain has only a few counts. These data originate in a study of blood T cell repertoires in COVID-19. CDR1 and CDR2 (germline): MDHEN, SYDVKM. Trimming pared 6 bases from V and 3 bases from J, leaving 12 bases between. The CDR3 runs to 13 residues. Generated by immunoSEQ multiplex PCR, the TCRdb table keeps only in-frame clones and is missing some. The table records approximately 200,000 clones, about 83% of them present only once. The receptor comes from a woman under 40 who had recovered from COVID-19. The sample consisted of PBMCs or T cells enriched from blood (not recorded which). This rearrangement joins TRBV28 to TRBJ2-7; maybe TRBD2 (5 bases). In DNA, the CDR3 is TGTGCCAGCAGCACTAGGAACTACTACGAGCAGTACTTC. Protein sequence: CASSTRNYYEQYF.